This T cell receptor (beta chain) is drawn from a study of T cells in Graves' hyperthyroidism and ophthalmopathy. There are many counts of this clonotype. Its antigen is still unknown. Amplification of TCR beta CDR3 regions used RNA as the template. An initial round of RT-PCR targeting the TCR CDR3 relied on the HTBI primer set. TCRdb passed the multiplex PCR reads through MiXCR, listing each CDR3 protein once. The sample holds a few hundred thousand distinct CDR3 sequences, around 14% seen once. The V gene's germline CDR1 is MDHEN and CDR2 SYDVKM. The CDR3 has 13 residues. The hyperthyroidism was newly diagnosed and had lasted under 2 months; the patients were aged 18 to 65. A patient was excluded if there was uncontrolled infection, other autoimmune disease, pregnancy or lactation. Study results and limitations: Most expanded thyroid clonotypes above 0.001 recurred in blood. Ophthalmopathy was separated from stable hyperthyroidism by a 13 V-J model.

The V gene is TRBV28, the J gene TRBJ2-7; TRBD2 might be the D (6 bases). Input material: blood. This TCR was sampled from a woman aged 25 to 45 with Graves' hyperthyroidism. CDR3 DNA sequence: TGTGCTTGTTCGGAGTCCGCGGGGTACGAGCAGTACTTC. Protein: CACSESAGYEQYF.